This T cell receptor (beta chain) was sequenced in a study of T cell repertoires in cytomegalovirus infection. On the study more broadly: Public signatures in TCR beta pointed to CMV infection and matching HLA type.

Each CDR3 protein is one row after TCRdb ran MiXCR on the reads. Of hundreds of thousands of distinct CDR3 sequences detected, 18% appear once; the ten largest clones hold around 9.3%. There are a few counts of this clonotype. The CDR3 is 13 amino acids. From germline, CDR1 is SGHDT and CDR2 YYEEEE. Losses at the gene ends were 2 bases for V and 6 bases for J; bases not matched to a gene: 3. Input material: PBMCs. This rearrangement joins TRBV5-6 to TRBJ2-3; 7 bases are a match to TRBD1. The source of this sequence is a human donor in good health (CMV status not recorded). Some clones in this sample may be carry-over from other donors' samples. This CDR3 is CASSLPQGDTQYF. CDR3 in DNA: TGTGCCAGCAGCTTACCACAGGGGGATACGCAGTATTTT.